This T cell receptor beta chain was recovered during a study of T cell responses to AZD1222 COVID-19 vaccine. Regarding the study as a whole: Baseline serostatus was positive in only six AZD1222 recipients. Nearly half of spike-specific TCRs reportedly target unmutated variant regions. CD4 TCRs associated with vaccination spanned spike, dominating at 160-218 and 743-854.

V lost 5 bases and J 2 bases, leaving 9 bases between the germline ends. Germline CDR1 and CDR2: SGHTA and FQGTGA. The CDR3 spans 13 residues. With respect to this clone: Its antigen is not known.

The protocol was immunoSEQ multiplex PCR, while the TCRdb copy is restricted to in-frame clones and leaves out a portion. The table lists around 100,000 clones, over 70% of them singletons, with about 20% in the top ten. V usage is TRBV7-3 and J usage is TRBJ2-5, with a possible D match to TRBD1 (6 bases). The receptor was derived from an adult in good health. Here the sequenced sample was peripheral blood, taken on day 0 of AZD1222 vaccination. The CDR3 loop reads CASSVQGQETQYF. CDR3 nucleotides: TGTGCCAGCAGCGTACAGGGACAAGAGACCCAGTACTTC.